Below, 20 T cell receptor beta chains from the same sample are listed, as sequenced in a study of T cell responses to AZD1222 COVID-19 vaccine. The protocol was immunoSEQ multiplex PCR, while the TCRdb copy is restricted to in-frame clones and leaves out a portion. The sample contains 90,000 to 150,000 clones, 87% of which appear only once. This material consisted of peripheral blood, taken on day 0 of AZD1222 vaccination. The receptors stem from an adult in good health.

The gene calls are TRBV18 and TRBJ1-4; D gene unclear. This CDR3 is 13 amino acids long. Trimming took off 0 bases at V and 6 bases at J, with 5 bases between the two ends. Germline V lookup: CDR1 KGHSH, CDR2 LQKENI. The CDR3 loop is CASSPPSDEKLFF. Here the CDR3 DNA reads TGTGCCAGCTCACCACCTAGCGATGAAAAACTGTTTTTT.

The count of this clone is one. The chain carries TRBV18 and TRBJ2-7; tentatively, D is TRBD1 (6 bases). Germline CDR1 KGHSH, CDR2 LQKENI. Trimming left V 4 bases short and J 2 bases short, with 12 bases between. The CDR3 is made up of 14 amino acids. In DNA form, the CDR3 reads TGTGCCAGCTCACGCAGGGGCGCTACCTACGAGCAGTACTTC. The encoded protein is CASSRRGATYEQYF.

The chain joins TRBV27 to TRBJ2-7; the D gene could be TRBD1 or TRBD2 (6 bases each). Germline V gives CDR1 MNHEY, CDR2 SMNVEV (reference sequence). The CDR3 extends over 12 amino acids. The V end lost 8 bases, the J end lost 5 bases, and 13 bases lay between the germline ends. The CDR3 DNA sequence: TGTGCCAGCGGCCAAGGGGGGAACGAGCAGTACTTC. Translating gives CASGQGGNEQYF.

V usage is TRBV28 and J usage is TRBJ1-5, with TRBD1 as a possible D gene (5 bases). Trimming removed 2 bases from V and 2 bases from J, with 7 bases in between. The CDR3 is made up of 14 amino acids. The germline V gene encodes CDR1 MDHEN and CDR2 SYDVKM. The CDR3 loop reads CASSLVGGNQPQHF. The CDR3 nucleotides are TGTGCCAGCAGTTTAGTGGGGGGCAATCAGCCCCAGCATTTT.

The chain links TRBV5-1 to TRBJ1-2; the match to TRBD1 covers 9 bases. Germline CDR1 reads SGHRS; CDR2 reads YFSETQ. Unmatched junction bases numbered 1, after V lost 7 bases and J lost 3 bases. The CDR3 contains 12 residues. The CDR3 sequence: CASRDRDYGYTF. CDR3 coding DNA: TGCGCCAGCCGGGACAGGGACTATGGCTACACCTTC. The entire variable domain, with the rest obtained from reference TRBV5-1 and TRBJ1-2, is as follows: KAGVTQTPRYLIKTRGQQVTLSCSPISGHRSVSWYQQTPGQGLQFLFEYFSETQRNKGNFPGRFSGRQFSNSRSEMNVSTLELGDSALYLCASRDRDYGYTFGSGTRLTVV.

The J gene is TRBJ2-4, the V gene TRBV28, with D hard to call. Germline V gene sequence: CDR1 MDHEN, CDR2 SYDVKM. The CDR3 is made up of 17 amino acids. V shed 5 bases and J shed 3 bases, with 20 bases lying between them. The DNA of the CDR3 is TGTGCCAGCAGTATGAGTGGGTCTTCCTTTTACAAAAACATTCAGTACTTC. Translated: CASSMSGSSFYKNIQYF.

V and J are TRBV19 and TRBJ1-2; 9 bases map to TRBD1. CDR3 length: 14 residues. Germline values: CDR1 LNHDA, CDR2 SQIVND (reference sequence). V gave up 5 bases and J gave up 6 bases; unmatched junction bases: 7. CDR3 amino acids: CASSFRDRAHGYTF. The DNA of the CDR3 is TGTGCCAGTAGTTTCCGGGACAGGGCGCATGGCTACACCTTC.

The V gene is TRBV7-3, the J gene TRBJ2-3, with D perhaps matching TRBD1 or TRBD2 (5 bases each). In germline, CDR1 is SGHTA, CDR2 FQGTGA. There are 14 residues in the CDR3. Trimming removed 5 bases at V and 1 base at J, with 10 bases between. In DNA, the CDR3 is TGTGCCAGCAGCCAAATGGGGGGCACAGATACGCAGTATTTT. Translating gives CASSQMGGTDTQYF.

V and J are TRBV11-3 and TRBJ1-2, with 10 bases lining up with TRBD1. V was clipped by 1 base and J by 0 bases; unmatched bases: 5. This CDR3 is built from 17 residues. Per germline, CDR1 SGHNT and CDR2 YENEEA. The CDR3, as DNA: TGTGCCAGCAGCTTAGGTGGGGACAGGGGAGCTAACTATGGCTACACCTTC. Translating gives CASSLGGDRGANYGYTF.

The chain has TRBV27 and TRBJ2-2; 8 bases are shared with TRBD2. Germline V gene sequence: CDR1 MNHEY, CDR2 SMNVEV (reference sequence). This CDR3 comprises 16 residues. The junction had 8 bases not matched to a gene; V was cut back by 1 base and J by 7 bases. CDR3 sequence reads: CASSLYTGGLDGELFF. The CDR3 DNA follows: TGTGCCAGCAGTTTATACACGGGAGGGTTGGACGGGGAGCTGTTTTTT.

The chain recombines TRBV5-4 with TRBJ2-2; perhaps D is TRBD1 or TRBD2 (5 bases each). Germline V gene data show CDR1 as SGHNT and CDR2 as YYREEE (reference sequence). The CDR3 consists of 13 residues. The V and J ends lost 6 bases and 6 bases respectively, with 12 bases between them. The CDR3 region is CASIGTAAGELFF. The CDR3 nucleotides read TGTGCCAGCATAGGGACCGCGGCCGGGGAGCTGTTTTTT. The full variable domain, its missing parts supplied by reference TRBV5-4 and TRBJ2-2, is ETGVTQSPTHLIKTRGQQVTLRCSSQSGHNTVSWYQQALGQGPQFIFQYYREEENGRGNFPPRFSGLQFPNYSSELNVNALELDDSALYLCASIGTAAGELFFGEGSRLTVL.

CDR3 amino acids: CASRPTGGRNQPQHF. CDR3 DNA: TGCGCCAGCAGACCCACAGGGGGCCGGAATCAGCCCCAGCATTTT. This chain joins TRBV5-1 and TRBJ1-5, with 9 bases matching TRBD1. There are 15 residues in the CDR3. Unmatched junction bases numbered 7, after V lost 5 bases and J lost 4 bases. Germline V gives CDR1 SGHRS, CDR2 YFSETQ. The full variable domain, its missing parts supplied by reference TRBV5-1 and TRBJ1-5, is KAGVTQTPRYLIKTRGQQVTLSCSPISGHRSVSWYQQTPGQGLQFLFEYFSETQRNKGNFPGRFSGRQFSNSRSEMNVSTLELGDSALYLCASRPTGGRNQPQHFGDGTRLSIL.

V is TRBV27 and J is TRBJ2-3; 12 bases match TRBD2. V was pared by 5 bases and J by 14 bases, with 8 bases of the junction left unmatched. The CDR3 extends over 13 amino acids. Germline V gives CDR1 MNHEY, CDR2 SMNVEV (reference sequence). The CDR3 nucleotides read TGTGCCAGCAGTCCCCGACTAGCGGGAGCCCTGTATTTT. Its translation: CASSPRLAGALYF.

CDR3 coding DNA: TGTGCCAGCAGCCTTCAGACCGACACTGAAGCTTTCTTT. It codes for CASSLQTDTEAFF. The chain is built from TRBV7-9 and TRBJ1-1; D gene uncertain. The CDR3 is 13 residues long. Per the germline V gene, CDR1 is SEHNR and CDR2 is FQNEAQ (reference sequence). V shed 5 bases and J shed 3 bases, with 10 bases lying between them.

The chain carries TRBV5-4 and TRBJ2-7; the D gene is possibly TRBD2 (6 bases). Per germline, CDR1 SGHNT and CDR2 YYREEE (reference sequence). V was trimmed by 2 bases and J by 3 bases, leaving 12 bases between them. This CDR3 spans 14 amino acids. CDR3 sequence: CASSLGGADYEQYF. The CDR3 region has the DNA TGTGCCAGCAGCTTAGGAGGGGCGGACTACGAGCAGTACTTC.

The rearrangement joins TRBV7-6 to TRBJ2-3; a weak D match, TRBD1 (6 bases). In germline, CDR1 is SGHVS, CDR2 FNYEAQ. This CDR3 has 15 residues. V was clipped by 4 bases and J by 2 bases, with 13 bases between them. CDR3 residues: CASSSRPGHTDTQYF. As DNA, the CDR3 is TGTGCCAGCAGCTCCCGTCCGGGACACACAGATACGCAGTATTTT. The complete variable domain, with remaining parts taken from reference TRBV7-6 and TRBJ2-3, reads GAGVSQSPRYKVTKRGQDVALRCDPISGHVSLYWYRQALGQGPEFLTYFNYEAQQDKSGLPNDRFSAERPEGSISTLTIQRTEQRDSAMYRCASSSRPGHTDTQYFGPGTRLTVL.

This CDR3 is CASSLVGSRADTQYF. As DNA, the CDR3 is TGTGCCAGCAGCTTGGTTGGCAGTAGGGCGGATACGCAGTATTTT. The rearrangement uses TRBV5-5 and TRBJ2-3; no firm D call. Germline lookup yields CDR1 SGHKS and CDR2 YYEKEE (reference sequence). CDR3 length: 15 residues. The V gene lost 0 bases and the J gene lost 6 bases, with 14 bases spanning the gap.

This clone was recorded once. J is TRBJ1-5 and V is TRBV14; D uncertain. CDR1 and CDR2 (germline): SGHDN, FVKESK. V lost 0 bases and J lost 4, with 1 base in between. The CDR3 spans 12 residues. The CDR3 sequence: CASSQENQPQHF. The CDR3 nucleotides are TGTGCCAGCAGCCAAGAGAATCAGCCCCAGCATTTT. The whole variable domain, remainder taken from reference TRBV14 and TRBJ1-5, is EAGVTQFPSHSVIEKGQTVTLRCDPISGHDNLYWYRRVMGKEIKFLLHFVKESKQDESGMPNNRFLAERTGGTYSTLKVQPAELEDSGVYFCASSQENQPQHFGDGTRLSIL.

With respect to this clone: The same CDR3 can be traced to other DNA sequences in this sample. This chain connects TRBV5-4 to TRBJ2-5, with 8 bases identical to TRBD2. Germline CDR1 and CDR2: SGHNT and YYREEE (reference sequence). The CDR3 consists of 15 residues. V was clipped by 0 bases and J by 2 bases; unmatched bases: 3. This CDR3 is CASSLGLAGQETQYF. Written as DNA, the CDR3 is TGTGCCAGCAGCTTGGGGCTAGCGGGTCAAGAGACCCAGTACTTC.

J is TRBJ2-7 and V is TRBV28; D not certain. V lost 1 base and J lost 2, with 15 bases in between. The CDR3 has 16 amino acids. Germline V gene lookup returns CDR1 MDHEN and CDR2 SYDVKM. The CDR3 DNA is TGTGCCAGCAGTTTATTAGTCACCGGCTCAACCTACGAGCAGTACTTC. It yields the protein CASSLLVTGSTYEQYF.